These 21 T cell receptor beta chains were all obtained from the same sample, sequenced in a study of tumor-infiltrating lymphocytes in localized non-small cell lung cancer. Profiled with immunoSEQ multiplex PCR; TCRdb holds only in-frame clones, not every one. Counted here are around 6,600 clones, over 60% occurring once; the ten biggest clones make up under 15%. Sequencing was done on a sample of lung tumor tissue. These receptors were obtained from a human donor with non-small cell lung cancer.

The rearrangement links TRBV6-5 to TRBJ1-2; a possible D gene is TRBD1 (5 bases). This CDR3 region has 13 residues. Germline V gene data show CDR1 as MNHEY and CDR2 as SVGAGI. Trimming left V 6 bases short and J 4 bases short, with 12 bases between. CDR3 in amino acids: CASRRGEGYGYTF. CDR3 nucleotide sequence: TGTGCCAGCAGGCGAGGGGAGGGCTATGGCTACACCTTC.

This clone was found once. DNA of the CDR3: TGTGCCTGGAGAAAAAATGATGTAAACGCGCAGTTCTTC. It codes for CAWRKNDVNAQFF. The genes are TRBV30 and TRBJ2-1; D gene uncertain. The ends were cut back, 3 bases at V and 12 bases at J, with 18 bases in the middle. CDR1 GTSNPN and CDR2 SVGIG come from the germline V gene (reference sequence). This CDR3 is 13 amino acids long.

In its sample, this clone was seen once. The CDR3 nucleotides read TGTGCCAGCTCACCAAAGGAGCCACAAGAGACCCAGTACTTC. It codes for CASSPKEPQETQYF. The rearrangement joins TRBV18 to TRBJ2-5; no reliable D call. The CDR3 runs to 14 residues. Trimming pared 2 bases from V and 2 bases from J, leaving 9 bases between. The V gene's germline CDR1 is KGHSH and CDR2 LQKENI.

The chain recombines TRBV5-4 with TRBJ1-4; D ambiguous. CDR3 length: 14 amino acids. The germline gives CDR1 SGHNT, CDR2 YYREEE (reference sequence). Trimming pared 2 bases from V and 7 bases from J, leaving 12 bases between. CDR3 sequence reads: CASSLDPGSEKLFF. CDR3 bases: TGTGCCAGCAGCTTAGACCCAGGTAGTGAAAAACTGTTTTTT.

The chain has TRBV6-4 and TRBJ1-6; no firm D call. Germline V lookup: CDR1 MRHNA, CDR2 SNTAGT. The length of the CDR3 is 11 residues. Trimming left V 6 bases short and J 13 bases short, with 10 bases between. In DNA, the CDR3 is TGTGCCAGCAGAGCCCCTTTGCCCCTCCACTTT. Translated, it gives CASRAPLPLHF.

This clone has just one count. The chain has TRBV6-1 and TRBJ1-2; TRBD1 aligns across 7 bases. There are 15 residues in the CDR3. Trimming took 6 bases from V and 6 from J; bases not matched to a gene: 13. Germline V gene lookup returns CDR1 MNHNS and CDR2 SASEGT. This CDR3 is CASSPQGTVWDGYTF. CDR3 sequence (DNA): TGTGCCAGCAGCCCACAAGGGACAGTCTGGGATGGCTACACCTTC.

This chain links TRBV27 with TRBJ1-2; the D is unclear. Deletions cut 5 bases from V and 5 bases from J, with 6 bases between. The CDR3 sequence is 11 residues long. Per germline, CDR1 MNHEY and CDR2 SMNVEV (reference sequence). The CDR3 reads CASSGGYGYTF. CDR3 nucleotide sequence: TGTGCCAGCAGTGGAGGATATGGCTACACCTTC.

This clone was counted between two and nine times. The V gene is TRBV7-3, the J gene TRBJ1-1; D gene uncertain. The ends were cut back, 0 bases at V and 0 bases at J, with 5 bases in the middle. CDR3 length equals 14 residues. Looked up from germline, CDR1 is SGHTA and CDR2 is FQGTGA. CDR3 DNA sequence: TGTGCCAGCAGCTTAACAGGCATGAACACTGAAGCTTTCTTT. Amino acids: CASSLTGMNTEAFF.

The J gene is TRBJ1-5, the V gene TRBV5-6, with unresolved D. V lost 3 bases, J lost 7 bases, and 11 bases lay in between. This CDR3 comprises 13 residues. Germline values: CDR1 SGHDT, CDR2 YYEEEE. The CDR3 DNA is TGTGCCAGCAGCTCCCGTCTGGGGCAGCCCCAGCATTTT. This gives the protein CASSSRLGQPQHF.

This clone has just a few counts. This rearrangement joins TRBV27 to TRBJ1-4; 10 nucleotides align to TRBD1. CDR1 MNHEY and CDR2 SMNVEV come from the germline V gene (reference sequence). V was pared by 8 bases and J by 8 bases, with 5 bases of the junction left unmatched. This CDR3 is built from 13 residues. CDR3 protein: CASGGQGREKLFF. The CDR3 coding sequence is TGTGCCAGCGGGGGACAGGGGAGAGAAAAACTGTTTTTT.

V and J are TRBV2 and TRBJ2-7, with D possibly being TRBD1 (5 bases). Germline CDR1 SNHLY, CDR2 FYNNEI. V was shortened by 6 bases and J by 2 bases, with 11 bases between the two germline ends. This CDR3 is 13 amino acids long. The CDR3 loop is CASRKGAPYEQYF. DNA of the CDR3: TGTGCCAGCAGAAAAGGGGCCCCCTACGAGCAGTACTTC.

The rearrangement joins TRBV5-4 to TRBJ2-7, with D tentatively TRBD2 (5 bases). This CDR3 is built from 14 residues. The V gene's germline CDR1 is SGHNT and CDR2 YYREEE (reference sequence). The V end was cut by 4 bases, the J end by 2 bases, with 13 bases between. The CDR3 DNA is TGTGCCAGCAGCGCGGACTTCCTCGCCTACGAGCAGTACTTC. This encodes CASSADFLAYEQYF.

The chain recombines TRBV11-2 with TRBJ2-2; a weak D match, TRBD2 (6 bases). From germline, CDR1 is SGHAT and CDR2 FQNNGV. The V end was cut by 0 bases, the J end by 5 bases, with 7 bases between. The CDR3 consists of 14 residues. The CDR3 is CASSLDAGTGELFF. In DNA, the CDR3 is TGTGCCAGCAGCTTAGATGCGGGGACCGGGGAGCTGTTTTTT.

The V and J genes are TRBV19 and TRBJ2-3; 14 bases agree with TRBD2. J lost 2 bases, V lost 5 bases, and 9 bases had no gene match. CDR1 is LNHDA and CDR2 is SQIVND in the germline V gene (reference sequence). There are 18 residues in the CDR3. The chain's CDR3 is CASSPGLAGGIDTDTQYF. In DNA, the CDR3 is TGTGCCAGTAGTCCTGGACTAGCGGGGGGAATCGACACAGATACGCAGTATTTT. Looking up the rest from reference TRBV19 and TRBJ2-3 gives the full variable domain: DGGITQSPKYLFRKEGQNVTLSCEQNLNHDAMYWYRQDPGQGLRLIYYSQIVNDFQKGDIAEGYSVSREKKESFPLTVTSAQKNPTAFYLCASSPGLAGGIDTDTQYFGPGTRLTVL.

The chain has TRBV12-5 and TRBJ1-5; maybe TRBD1 (6 bases). The germline V gene has CDR1 LGHNT and CDR2 FRNRAP. The CDR3 sequence is 14 residues long. V was cut by 4 bases and J by 3 bases, with 10 bases left in between. The CDR3 DNA follows: TGTGCTAGTGGTTCGGACAGTCCCAATCAGCCCCAGCATTTT. Residues: CASGSDSPNQPQHF.

This chain links TRBV6-4 with TRBJ1-4; D is unresolved. Trimming stripped 5 bases from V and 7 bases from J, with 14 bases between. The CDR3 totals 14 residues. The germline gives CDR1 MRHNA, CDR2 SNTAGT. CDR3 sequence (DNA): TGTGCCAGCAGTTACGGCTCAGGACTTGAAAAACTGTTTTTT. This gives the protein CASSYGSGLEKLFF.

DNA of the CDR3: TGTGCCAGCAATATAGGGGGGGCGATAGTAAATGAGCAGTTCTTC. Its protein is CASNIGGAIVNEQFF. The gene calls are TRBV6-6 and TRBJ2-1; the D gene is possibly TRBD2 (7 bases). The CDR3 totals 15 residues. The V end lost 7 bases, the J end lost 7 bases, and 20 bases lay between the germline ends. Germline V gives CDR1 MNHNY, CDR2 SVGAGI (reference sequence).

This clone was seen more than once but under ten times. The chain combines TRBV6-6 with TRBJ1-6, with 8 bases fitting TRBD1. CDR1 and CDR2 (germline): MNHNY, SVGAGI (reference sequence). This CDR3 region has 16 residues. V lost 2 bases and J lost 9; bases outside the gene matches: 9. CDR3 amino acids: CASSYRTGTGGSPLHF. The CDR3, as DNA: TGTGCCAGCAGTTACCGGACCGGCACAGGGGGTTCACCCCTCCACTTT.

This clone counts as medium-sized. This CDR3 is also generated by other DNA sequences in the sample. The chain recombines TRBV11-2 with TRBJ1-1; 8 bases line up with TRBD1. This CDR3 comprises 15 residues. Unmatched junction bases numbered 7, after V lost 3 bases and J lost 4 bases. Germline values: CDR1 SGHAT, CDR2 FQNNGV. The CDR3 nucleotides read TGTGCCAGCAGCTTCTCAGGGGGCGCGGGCACTGAAGCTTTCTTT. Protein: CASSFSGGAGTEAFF.

V usage is TRBV5-4 and J usage is TRBJ1-2; D gene ambiguous. This CDR3 is built from 17 residues. With 3 bases removed from V and 0 bases from J, the gap between germline ends came to 18 bases. Germline V lookup: CDR1 SGHNT, CDR2 YYREEE (reference sequence). CDR3 sequence reads: CASSYPFGSATNYGYTF. In nucleotides, the CDR3 is TGTGCCAGCAGCTACCCCTTCGGCAGCGCTACTAACTATGGCTACACCTTC. Based on the CDR3 plus reference TRBV5-4 and TRBJ1-2, the full variable domain is ETGVTQSPTHLIKTRGQQVTLRCSSQSGHNTVSWYQQALGQGPQFIFQYYREEENGRGNFPPRFSGLQFPNYSSELNVNALELDDSALYLCASSYPFGSATNYGYTFGSGTRLTVV.

This clone occurred a few times. J is TRBJ2-1 and V is TRBV9; 8 bases map to TRBD1. Germline CDR1 reads SGDLS; CDR2 reads YYNGEE. CDR3 length: 15 residues. With V trimmed by 4 bases and J by 3 bases, 6 bases remained unmatched. The DNA for the CDR3 is TGTGCCAGCAGCAGGCGGGACAGGCTCTACAATGAGCAGTTCTTC. Translated, it gives CASSRRDRLYNEQFF.